What follows describes a single T cell receptor beta chain. This sample was taken from a study of control samples from healthy donors and cancer patients. Sequencing was performed with immunoSEQ multiplex PCR; in TCRdb, only in-frame clones are kept and a portion is missing. Here the sample spans some 100,000 clones, approximately 95% being singletons. Germline values: CDR1 SEHNR, CDR2 FQNEAQ (reference sequence). The length of the CDR3 is 14 residues. The V end lost 3 bases, the J end lost 2 bases, and 11 bases lay between the germline ends. This TCR was recovered from a man between 18 and 29 years old in good health. Material for sequencing was blood. The rearrangement uses TRBV7-9 and TRBJ2-7; D perhaps matches TRBD2 (6 bases). CDR3 in DNA: TGTGCCAGCAGCTTCCCGGGACTCGCCTACGAGCAGTACTTC. Its protein is CASSFPGLAYEQYF.